This TCR beta chain was observed in a study of blood T cell repertoires in COVID-19. Study-wide context: From T cells, B-cell-depleted T cells, or PBMCs came the material, which was cDNA or gDNA.

Source study methods: By means of reference gene primer amplification, nucleated cell counts were estimated. Sequencing was performed with immunoSEQ multiplex PCR; in TCRdb, only in-frame clones are kept and a portion is missing. That table supplies the V and J calls and clone size; D and trimming were determined from the DNA. The sample includes about 260,000 clones, 90% of them seen just once. Those enrolled, adults aged 18 to 89 years, came from fewer than 25 US areas. V lost 0 bases and J lost 1, with 6 bases in between. The CDR3 is 14 residues long. Per the germline V gene, CDR1 is MGHRA and CDR2 is YSYEKL.

Source material: PBMCs or T cells enriched from blood (not recorded which). The chain couples TRBV4-1 to TRBJ1-2, with no clear D. The sequence was collected from a woman in her 30s with acute COVID-19. The CDR3: CASSQDIHNYGYTF. Written as DNA, the CDR3 is TGCGCCAGCAGCCAAGACATCCATAACTATGGCTACACCTTC.